Here is one TCR beta chain with its context. The antigen remains undetermined. PCR employed 60 Vbeta and 13 Jbeta primers. Assay: immunoSEQ multiplex PCR; the TCRdb copy retains only in-frame clones and omits some. The data contain some 140,000 clones, 65% to 80% of them singletons. Between the trimmed V and J ends, which lost 0 bases and 3 bases, there was a span of 25 bases. The CDR3 is 19 amino acids. Germline V gives CDR1 SGHRS, CDR2 YFSETQ. Samples came from healthy bone marrow donors. The record originates from a study of cytomegalovirus exposure and HLA in healthy donors. Findings and limits, study-wide: Later, an analysis showed that TCR beta chains associated with HLA were more clonally expanded than others that were equally common. According to a later analysis, most TCR beta chains associated with CMV appeared HLA-restricted. 16,951 TCR beta sequences were associated with HLA alleles at 0.05 false discovery rate in a later analysis.

The gene calls are TRBV5-1 and TRBJ2-7, with D tentatively TRBD1 (6 bases). The receptor's source is a woman between 35 and 50 years old in good health and CMV-seronegative. Specimen: PBMCs. CDR3 region: CASSLGKRQVLRTYYEQYF. The CDR3 DNA follows: TGCGCCAGCAGCTTGGGCAAACGACAGGTCCTCAGGACCTACTACGAGCAGTACTTC.